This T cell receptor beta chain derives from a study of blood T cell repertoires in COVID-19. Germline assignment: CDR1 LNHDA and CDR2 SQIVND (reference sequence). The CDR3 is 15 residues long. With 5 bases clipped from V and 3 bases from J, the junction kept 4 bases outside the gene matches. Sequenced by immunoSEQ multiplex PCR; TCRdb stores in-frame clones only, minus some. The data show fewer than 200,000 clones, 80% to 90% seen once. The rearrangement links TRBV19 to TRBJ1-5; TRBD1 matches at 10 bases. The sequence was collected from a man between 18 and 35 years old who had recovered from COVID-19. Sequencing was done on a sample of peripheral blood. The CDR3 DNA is TGTGCCAGTAGTTTCGGGACAGGGGTCAATCAGCCCCAGCATTTT. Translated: CASSFGTGVNQPQHF.